Described below is a single TCR beta chain sequence and its context. This specimen comes from a study of T cell responses to AZD1222 COVID-19 vaccine. The method was immunoSEQ multiplex PCR; TCRdb's version includes in-frame clones alone and lacks a portion of them. This table has roughly 150,000 clones, more than 90% appearing once. Germline V gene data show CDR1 as LGHNA and CDR2 as YNFKEQ. Trimming took off 4 bases at V and 5 bases at J, with 22 bases between the two ends. The CDR3 contains 17 residues. The origin of this receptor is an adult in good health. This chain uses TRBV4-2 with TRBJ2-3, with D perhaps being TRBD1 or TRBD2 (6 bases each). Specimen: peripheral blood, collected on day 0 of AZD1222 vaccination. This chain's CDR3 is CASSPRASGGQGDTQYF. As DNA, the CDR3 is TGTGCCAGCAGCCCCCGGGCGAGTGGGGGGCAAGGAGATACGCAGTATTTT.